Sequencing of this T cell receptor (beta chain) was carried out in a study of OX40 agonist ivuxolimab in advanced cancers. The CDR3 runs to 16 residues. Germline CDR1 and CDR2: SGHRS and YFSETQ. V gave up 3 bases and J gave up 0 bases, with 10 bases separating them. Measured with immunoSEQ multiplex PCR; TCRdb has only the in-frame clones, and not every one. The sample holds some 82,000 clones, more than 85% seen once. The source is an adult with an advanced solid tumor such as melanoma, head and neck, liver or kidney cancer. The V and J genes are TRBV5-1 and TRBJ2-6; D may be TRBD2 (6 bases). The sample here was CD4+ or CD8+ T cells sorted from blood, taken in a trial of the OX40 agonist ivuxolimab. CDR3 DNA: TGCGCCAGCAGCTCCGGGACTTCCTCTGGGGCCAACGTCCTGACTTTC. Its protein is CASSSGTSSGANVLTF.